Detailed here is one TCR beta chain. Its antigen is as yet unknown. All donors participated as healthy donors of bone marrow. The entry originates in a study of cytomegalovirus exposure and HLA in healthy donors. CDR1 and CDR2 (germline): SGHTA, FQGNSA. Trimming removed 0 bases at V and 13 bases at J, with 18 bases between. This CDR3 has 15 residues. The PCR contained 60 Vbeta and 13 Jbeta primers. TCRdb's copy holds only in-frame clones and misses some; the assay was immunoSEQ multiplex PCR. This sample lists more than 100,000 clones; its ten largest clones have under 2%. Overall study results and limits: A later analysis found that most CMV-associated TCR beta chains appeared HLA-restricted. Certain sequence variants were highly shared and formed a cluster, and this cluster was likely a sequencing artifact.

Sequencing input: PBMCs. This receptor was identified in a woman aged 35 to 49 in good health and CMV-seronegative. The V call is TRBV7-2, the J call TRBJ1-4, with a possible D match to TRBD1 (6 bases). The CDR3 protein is CASSLARGGTSRLFF. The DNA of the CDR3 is TGTGCCAGCAGCTTAGCGCGGGGAGGGACAAGTAGACTGTTTTTT.